These T cell receptor beta chains were read from a single sample in a study of a mutant IDH1 vaccine in newly diagnosed glioma. Clones were sequenced by immunoSEQ multiplex PCR, and TCRdb holds only the in-frame ones, with some missing. The sample consists of approximately 60,000 clones, roughly 80% of them appearing once. Which antigens these TCRs recognize remains unknown. Sequencing was performed on PBMCs, taken from a glioma patient whose treatment included an IDH1 peptide vaccine. These receptors all come from a man aged 25 to 40 with glioma. Each CDR3 is given with its conserved first and last residue. A D gene is named only where the DNA matches it firmly. Clone size appears in some rows only: once, few, many, or a class for an expanded clone.

V: TRBV6-1; size: -; D: -; J: TRBJ2-4; DNA: TGTGCCAGCAGGATACAAGCCAAAAACATTCAGTACTTC; CDR3: CASRIQAKNIQYF
V: TRBV18; size: -; D: TRBD1; J: TRBJ1-5; DNA: TGTGCCAGCTCATCGACAGGGAGCGGGGATCAGCCCCAGCATTTT; CDR3: CASSSTGSGDQPQHF
V: TRBV14; size: few; D: TRBD1; J: TRBJ1-1; DNA: TGTGCCAGCAGCCAAGTTCCAGGGGGAGCTTTCTTT; CDR3: CASSQVPGGAFF
V: TRBV7-9; size: -; D: -; J: TRBJ2-5; DNA: TGTGCCAGCAGCTCTGGGGAGACCCAGTACTTC; CDR3: CASSSGETQYF
V: TRBV6-4; size: -; D: -; J: TRBJ2-2; DNA: TGTGCCAGCAGTGACGGAGTAGCGGCCACCGGGGAGCTGTTTTTT; CDR3: CASSDGVAATGELFF
V: TRBV9; size: -; D: -; J: TRBJ1-1; DNA: TGTGCCAGCAGCCCCCGGGGGGGACAGAACACTGAAGCTTTCTTT; CDR3: CASSPRGGQNTEAFF
V: TRBV13; size: -; D: TRBD2; J: TRBJ2-7; DNA: TGTGCCAGCCGGACTAGCGGGGGGGCGGGCTACGAGCAGTACTTC; CDR3: CASRTSGGAGYEQYF
V: TRBV18; size: -; D: -; J: TRBJ2-1; DNA: TGTGCCAGCTCCCGGAGGAATGAGCAGTTCTTC; CDR3: CASSRRNEQFF
V: TRBV28; size: -; D: TRBD1; J: TRBJ1-6; DNA: TGTGCCAGCAGCGGGGACAGGGGGACTACTAATTCACCCCTCCACTTT; CDR3: CASSGDRGTTNSPLHF
V: TRBV5-6; size: -; D: -; J: TRBJ2-7; DNA: TGTGCCAGCAGCTCAAATTACGAGCAGTACTTC; CDR3: CASSSNYEQYF
V: TRBV2; size: -; D: -; J: TRBJ1-5; DNA: TGTGCCAGCAAAGCCTACTTGTTACGGAATAGCAATCAGCCCCAGCATTTT; CDR3: CASKAYLLRNSNQPQHF
V: TRBV4-1; size: -; D: -; J: TRBJ2-1; DNA: TGCGCCAGCAGCTCACAGGGCTTTCTCTACAATGAGCAGTTCTTC; CDR3: CASSSQGFLYNEQFF
V: TRBV28; size: -; D: -; J: TRBJ1-1; DNA: TGTGCCAGCAGATACACAGGGCTGAACACTGAAGCTTTCTTT; CDR3: CASRYTGLNTEAFF
V: TRBV25-1; size: -; D: -; J: TRBJ2-7; DNA: TGTGCCAGCAGTGAGTCGGACAGAGTCTACGAGCAGTACTTC; CDR3: CASSESDRVYEQYF
V: TRBV13; size: -; D: -; J: TRBJ2-2; DNA: TGTGCCAGCAGCCCCGACAGCGCGGTACCCACCGGGGAGCTGTTTTTT; CDR3: CASSPDSAVPTGELFF
V: TRBV7-9; size: -; D: -; J: TRBJ2-7; DNA: TGTGCCAGCAGCTCAGGACGGGAAAGCTCCTACGAGCAGTACTTC; CDR3: CASSSGRESSYEQYF
V: TRBV28; size: -; D: TRBD1; J: TRBJ1-1; DNA: TGTGCCAGCCTGCAGGGGGCTGAAGCTTTCTTT; CDR3: CASLQGAEAFF
V: TRBV7-8; size: -; D: -; J: TRBJ1-2; DNA: TGTGCCAGCAGCCGGGCGGGGTATGTAGGAGATGGCTACACCTTC; CDR3: CASSRAGYVGDGYTF
V: TRBV28; size: -; D: -; J: TRBJ1-2; DNA: TGTGCCAGCAGTTTAATCGCGCCTTTCTCCCCCTATGGCTACACCTTC; CDR3: CASSLIAPFSPYGYTF
V: TRBV29-1; size: -; D: -; J: TRBJ2-3; DNA: TGCAGCTTGGGACAACTCAAAGATACGCAGTATTTT; CDR3: CSLGQLKDTQYF
V: TRBV23-1; size: -; D: -; J: TRBJ1-1; DNA: TGCGCCAGCATTGAGAGTGGGGCCAGGGGCGAAGGGTTGAACACTGAAGCTTTCTTT; CDR3: CASIESGARGEGLNTEAFF
V: TRBV28; size: -; D: TRBD1; J: TRBJ2-6; DNA: TGTGCCAGCAGCCCGTTCGGGACAGGACCCTCTGGGGCCAACGTCCTGACTTTC; CDR3: CASSPFGTGPSGANVLTF
V: TRBV10-2; size: -; D: -; J: TRBJ1-2; DNA: TGCGCCAGCACCCCACTCCTACCCGGGAGTCCTGGCTACACCTTC; CDR3: CASTPLLPGSPGYTF
V: TRBV6-1; size: -; D: -; J: TRBJ2-5; DNA: TGTGCCAGCAGCGAAGGGGGGTCCCAAGAGACCCAGTACTTC; CDR3: CASSEGGSQETQYF
V: TRBV28; size: -; D: -; J: TRBJ2-2; DNA: TGTGCCAGCAGTTCCCCTGCGCGACCCCAGAACACCGGGGAGCTGTTTTTT; CDR3: CASSSPARPQNTGELFF
V: TRBV29-1; size: few; D: -; J: TRBJ2-1; DNA: TGCAGCGTTTTCCTTTCCCCCAATGAGCAGTTCTTC; CDR3: CSVFLSPNEQFF
V: TRBV30; size: once; D: TRBD1; J: TRBJ1-4; DNA: TGTGCCTTGCAGGGGGCGGGTAATTTTAATGAAAAACTGTTTTTT; CDR3: CALQGAGNFNEKLFF
V: TRBV27; size: once; D: TRBD2; J: TRBJ2-7; DNA: TGTGCCAGCAGTTCAGATCCAGCGGGGCACGAGCAGTACTTC; CDR3: CASSSDPAGHEQYF
V: TRBV30; size: -; D: -; J: TRBJ1-4; DNA: TGTGCCGTTGTGTGGGGTACGAATGAAAAACTGTTTTTT; CDR3: CAVVWGTNEKLFF
V: TRBV9; size: few; D: TRBD1; J: TRBJ1-3; DNA: TGTGCCAGCAGCGGGAGACAGGGAGCTGGAAACACCATATATTTT; CDR3: CASSGRQGAGNTIYF
V: TRBV6-5; size: -; D: -; J: TRBJ2-5; DNA: TGTGCCAGCAGTTACTCGGGGGACCAAAAGGAGACCCAGTACTTC; CDR3: CASSYSGDQKETQYF
V: TRBV28; size: -; D: TRBD1; J: TRBJ2-1; DNA: TGTGCCAGCAGTTTCCGGGGACAGGGGGCCTACCGCTCCTACAATGAGCAGTTCTTC; CDR3: CASSFRGQGAYRSYNEQFF
V: TRBV5-1; size: -; D: -; J: TRBJ1-2; DNA: TGCGCCAGCAGCCTGGACATCGTGCAGGGGACTAACTATGGCTACACCTTC; CDR3: CASSLDIVQGTNYGYTF
V: TRBV18; size: -; D: -; J: TRBJ1-5; DNA: TGTGCCAGCTCCCTCGGACAGTTCAATCAGCCCCAGCATTTT; CDR3: CASSLGQFNQPQHF
V: TRBV6-1; size: -; D: TRBD1; J: TRBJ1-5; DNA: TGTGCCAGCAGCAAGACAGGGCATGATGATCAGCCCCAGCATTTT; CDR3: CASSKTGHDDQPQHF
V: TRBV5-6; size: -; D: -; J: TRBJ1-2; DNA: TGTGCCAGCAGCTTGGGGCCCAGAGGGGCTAACTATGGCTACACCTTC; CDR3: CASSLGPRGANYGYTF
V: TRBV5-4; size: once; D: TRBD1; J: TRBJ1-2; DNA: TGTGCCAGCAGCTTGGTGACAGGGTTTGACACCTTC; CDR3: CASSLVTGFDTF
V: TRBV5-4; size: -; D: TRBD1; J: TRBJ1-2; DNA: TGTGCCAGCAGCTTAAGGTCGGGACAGGCCTATGGCTACACCTTC; CDR3: CASSLRSGQAYGYTF
V: TRBV19; size: -; D: -; J: TRBJ1-4; DNA: TGTGCCAGTAGTATCCAACCGGGACATCAGTTTTTT; CDR3: CASSIQPGHQFF
V: TRBV13; size: -; D: -; J: TRBJ1-1; DNA: TGTGCCAGCGGCCAGGGGAGAGCTGAAGCTTTCTTT; CDR3: CASGQGRAEAFF
V: TRBV5-6; size: -; D: -; J: TRBJ1-5; DNA: TGTGCCAGCAGCCGACTGGGAAGGGCCTATCAGCCCCAGCATTTT; CDR3: CASSRLGRAYQPQHF